These 6 T cell receptor beta chains were sequenced from one sample in a study of T-cell memory formation after mild COVID-19. In TCRdb, the 5' RACE reads were re-called with MiXCR into one record per CDR3 protein. Of 500,000 to 650,000 distinct CDR3 sequences in the sample, less than 25% were seen once. Sequenced: PBMCs or a T cell subset sorted from them (not recorded which). These receptors came from an adult woman who had mild COVID-19 (a few samples of this study predate the infection). Cell type and time point are not known.

This clonotype was recorded a few times. The rearrangement joins TRBV5-1 to TRBJ2-7; the D is unclear. The V gene lost 3 bases and the J gene lost 4 bases, with 14 bases spanning the gap. The germline gives CDR1 SGHRS, CDR2 YFSETQ. The CDR3 has 14 amino acids. CDR3 nucleotides: TGCGCCAGCAGCTCCCCGGGCAAATTGTACGAGCAGTACTTC. Its translation is CASSSPGKLYEQYF.

This clonotype was detected only a few times. V is TRBV12-3 or TRBV12-4 and J is TRBJ2-7; 9 positions match TRBD2. V shed 5 bases and J 2 bases; nucleotides not matched to a gene: 7. This CDR3 region has 15 residues. DNA for the CDR3: TGTGCCAGCAGTCGCGGGGGGGCAGCCCCCTACGAGCAGTACTTC. It yields the protein CASSRGGAAPYEQYF.

In this sample, this clonotype turned up a few times. This sequence joins TRBV20-1 and TRBJ1-1; D unclear. The ends were cut back, 6 bases at V and 1 base at J, with 12 bases in the middle. Germline V CDR1 and CDR2: DFQATT, SNEGSKA (reference sequence). There are 13 residues in the CDR3. In DNA form, the CDR3 reads TGCAGTGCCCAATATTGGTCGAACACTGAAGCTTTCTTT. It is translated as CSAQYWSNTEAFF.

The chain uses TRBV20-1 and TRBJ1-2; a weak D match, TRBD1 (6 bases). V shed 7 bases and J shed 3 bases, with 15 bases lying between them. Germline V gene sequence: CDR1 DFQATT, CDR2 SNEGSKA (reference sequence). The CDR3 consists of 13 residues. The CDR3 DNA reads TGCAGTGTCAGGCAGAACAGGGACTATGGCTACACCTTC. Translation: CSVRQNRDYGYTF.

This clonotype was counted only a few times. This chain uses TRBV4-2 with TRBJ2-7; D is possibly TRBD1 or TRBD2 (6 bases each). This CDR3 contains 16 residues. The germline CDR1 and CDR2 sequences are LGHNA and YNFKEQ. V lost 1 base and J 0 bases, leaving 13 bases between the germline ends. The CDR3 DNA sequence: TGTGCCAGCAGCCAAGTGGGGGGCGCGGCCTCCTACGAGCAGTACTTC. Translation gives CASSQVGGAASYEQYF.

This clonotype came up a few times. CDR3 bases: TGCAGCACCTTAGCGGGAGCGGCCTACGAGCAGTACTTC. It translates to CSTLAGAAYEQYF. This chain uses TRBV29-1 with TRBJ2-7, with 9 bases that match TRBD2. This CDR3 has 13 amino acids. V was clipped by 8 bases and J by 2 bases; unmatched bases: 7. CDR1 and CDR2 (germline): SQVTM, ANQGSEA.